This T cell receptor beta chain was obtained from a study of PD-L1 blockade in urothelial cancer. Sequenced by immunoSEQ multiplex PCR; TCRdb stores in-frame clones only, minus some. The table has under 95,000 clones, about 84% seen once; the top ten hold under 15%. V shed 8 bases and J 13 bases; nucleotides not matched to a gene: 10. The CDR3 spans 13 residues. From germline, CDR1 is SNHLY and CDR2 FYNNEI. Time point here: pretreatment peripheral blood. The specimen was PBMCs, collected around atezolizumab (anti-PD-L1) treatment. This receptor was obtained from a man aged 55 to 70 with urothelial cancer. The gene calls are TRBV2 and TRBJ1-6, with 8 bases fitting TRBD1. DNA for the CDR3: TGTGCCAGCGTCAGTGGGACAGGTCGGCCCCTCCACTTT. It yields the protein CASVSGTGRPLHF.